These T cell receptor beta chains were read from a single sample in a study of blood T cell repertoires in COVID-19. This table comes from immunoSEQ multiplex PCR, and its TCRdb copy is limited to in-frame clones, with some not included. The sample lists about 150,000 clones, around 82% occurring once. Sequencing was done on a sample of peripheral blood. Receptors originate from a man between 18 and 35 years old with active or convalescent COVID-19. Each CDR3 is given with its conserved first and last residue. The D gene is left open where the match is weak. Where a row states a size, it is once, few, many or the class of an expanded clone; other rows omit it.

j_call: TRBJ2-2
clone_size: NA
d_call: NA
cdr3_length: 14
v_call: TRBV19
cdr3_nt: TGTGCCAGCGGGGGACAGATGAACACCGGGGAGCTGTTTTTT
cdr3_aa: CASGGQMNTGELFF

j_call: TRBJ2-7
clone_size: NA
d_call: NA
cdr3_length: 15
v_call: TRBV30
cdr3_nt: TGTGCCTGGAGTGGTGTGACAGCCAGCTCCTACGAGCAGTACTTC
cdr3_aa: CAWSGVTASSYEQYF

j_call: TRBJ1-4
clone_size: NA
d_call: TRBD1
cdr3_length: 15
v_call: TRBV19
cdr3_nt: TGTGCCAGTAGTACGGGACAGGGGTCTAATGAAAAACTGTTTTTT
cdr3_aa: CASSTGQGSNEKLFF

j_call: TRBJ1-3
clone_size: NA
d_call: NA
cdr3_length: 16
v_call: TRBV9
cdr3_nt: TGTGCCAGCAGCGTATTGCCGGGAGACTCTGGAAACACCATATATTTT
cdr3_aa: CASSVLPGDSGNTIYF

j_call: TRBJ1-2
clone_size: NA
d_call: NA
cdr3_length: 16
v_call: TRBV9
cdr3_nt: TGTGCCAGCAGCGCGAGAGACAGCCCTGGGTGGTATGGCTACACCTTC
cdr3_aa: CASSARDSPGWYGYTF

j_call: TRBJ2-5
clone_size: few
d_call: TRBD2
cdr3_length: 15
v_call: TRBV9
cdr3_nt: TGTGCCAGCAGCGTCGTAGCGGGAGGGCGAGAGACCCAGTACTTC
cdr3_aa: CASSVVAGGRETQYF

j_call: TRBJ2-1
clone_size: NA
d_call: TRBD2
cdr3_length: 15
v_call: TRBV7-9
cdr3_nt: TGTGCCAGCAGCTTTAGCGGGGCAAGGGTAAATGAGCAGTTCTTC
cdr3_aa: CASSFSGARVNEQFF

j_call: TRBJ2-7
clone_size: once
d_call: TRBD1
cdr3_length: 16
v_call: TRBV19
cdr3_nt: TGTGCCAGTAGTAGTACCGGGACAGGGGGTTCCTACGAGCAGTACTTC
cdr3_aa: CASSSTGTGGSYEQYF

j_call: TRBJ1-2
clone_size: NA
d_call: NA
cdr3_length: 12
v_call: TRBV5-6
cdr3_nt: TGTGCCAGCAGCTCAATCGGGGGAGCCTATACCTTC
cdr3_aa: CASSSIGGAYTF

j_call: TRBJ1-1
clone_size: NA
d_call: TRBD1
cdr3_length: 18
v_call: TRBV18
cdr3_nt: TGTGCCAGCTCACCACTAGGGACAGGGGCGGTCGAGAACACTGAAGCTTTCTTT
cdr3_aa: CASSPLGTGAVENTEAFF

j_call: TRBJ1-1
clone_size: once
d_call: TRBD1
cdr3_length: 14
v_call: TRBV19
cdr3_nt: TGTGCCAGTAGTCCGGGGACAGGCGGCACTGAAGCTTTCTTT
cdr3_aa: CASSPGTGGTEAFF

j_call: TRBJ1-6
clone_size: NA
d_call: NA
cdr3_length: 15
v_call: TRBV6-6
cdr3_nt: TGTGCCAGCAGTAACCCGGGACAATATAATTCACCCCTCCACTTT
cdr3_aa: CASSNPGQYNSPLHF

j_call: TRBJ1-6
clone_size: NA
d_call: NA
cdr3_length: 14
v_call: TRBV28
cdr3_nt: TGTGCCAGCAGTCCCGTACTAGGTAGCTCACCCCTCCACTTT
cdr3_aa: CASSPVLGSSPLHF

j_call: TRBJ2-1
clone_size: NA
d_call: TRBD2
cdr3_length: 13
v_call: TRBV24-1
cdr3_nt: TGTGCCACCTCGTGGGGAGGGGACAATGAGCAGTTCTTC
cdr3_aa: CATSWGGDNEQFF

j_call: TRBJ1-2
clone_size: NA
d_call: TRBD1
cdr3_length: 16
v_call: TRBV3-1/TRBV3-2
cdr3_nt: TGTGCCAGCAGCCACGGGTCGACAGGGAGTAGCGGAGGCTACACCTTC
cdr3_aa: CASSHGSTGSSGGYTF

j_call: TRBJ1-2
clone_size: NA
d_call: NA
cdr3_length: 14
v_call: TRBV19
cdr3_nt: TGTGCCAGTAGTATGGGCCCAGGCAGATATGGCTACACCTTC
cdr3_aa: CASSMGPGRYGYTF

j_call: TRBJ2-1
clone_size: NA
d_call: NA
cdr3_length: 13
v_call: TRBV19
cdr3_nt: TGTGCCAGTAGTATAGTCCAGGGCAGGGAGCAGTTCTTC
cdr3_aa: CASSIVQGREQFF

j_call: TRBJ2-5
clone_size: NA
d_call: TRBD1
cdr3_length: 15
v_call: TRBV18
cdr3_nt: TGTGCCAGCTCACCAACCGGACAGGCTAAAGAGACCCAGTACTTC
cdr3_aa: CASSPTGQAKETQYF

j_call: TRBJ1-5
clone_size: NA
d_call: NA
cdr3_length: 16
v_call: TRBV28
cdr3_nt: TGTGCCAGCTCGGGGATTGACAGGTTGAGCAATCAGCCCCAGCATTTT
cdr3_aa: CASSGIDRLSNQPQHF

j_call: TRBJ2-1
clone_size: NA
d_call: TRBD2
cdr3_length: 16
v_call: TRBV19
cdr3_nt: TGTGCCAGTAGTCGACTAGCGGGGGATTCTCGCAATGAGCAGTTCTTC
cdr3_aa: CASSRLAGDSRNEQFF

j_call: TRBJ1-1
clone_size: NA
d_call: NA
cdr3_length: 13
v_call: TRBV7-2
cdr3_nt: TGTGCCAGCAGCTTTGCGGCGAACACTGAAGCTTTCTTT
cdr3_aa: CASSFAANTEAFF

j_call: TRBJ2-2
clone_size: NA
d_call: TRBD2
cdr3_length: 16
v_call: TRBV6-6
cdr3_nt: TGTGCCAGCAGATGGAAGGGAGGGTCTAAGGCCGGGGAGCTGTTTTTT
cdr3_aa: CASRWKGGSKAGELFF

j_call: TRBJ2-3
clone_size: NA
d_call: TRBD1
cdr3_length: 15
v_call: TRBV7-9
cdr3_nt: TGTGCCAGCAGCTCTGGACAGGGCGTTTCAGATACGCAGTATTTT
cdr3_aa: CASSSGQGVSDTQYF

j_call: TRBJ1-3
clone_size: few
d_call: TRBD1
cdr3_length: 15
v_call: TRBV4-1
cdr3_nt: TGCGCCAGCAGCCCGAGACAGGGTCAAGGAAACACCATATATTTT
cdr3_aa: CASSPRQGQGNTIYF

j_call: TRBJ1-2
clone_size: NA
d_call: TRBD1
cdr3_length: 15
v_call: TRBV5-1
cdr3_nt: TGCGCCAGCAGCCCCGAAGCGACAGGGGGACGGGGCTACACCTTC
cdr3_aa: CASSPEATGGRGYTF

j_call: TRBJ2-5
clone_size: NA
d_call: TRBD2
cdr3_length: 16
v_call: TRBV19
cdr3_nt: TGTGCCAGTAGTCCACGGGGTAGCGGGGGGAGAGAGACCCAGTACTTC
cdr3_aa: CASSPRGSGGRETQYF

j_call: TRBJ2-7
clone_size: NA
d_call: NA
cdr3_length: 16
v_call: TRBV9
cdr3_nt: TGTGCCAGCAGCGTAGGTCCGGAACTAAGGGGCTACGAGCAGTACTTC
cdr3_aa: CASSVGPELRGYEQYF

j_call: TRBJ1-2
clone_size: NA
d_call: NA
cdr3_length: 17
v_call: TRBV6-1
cdr3_nt: TGTGCCAGCAGTGACCCCACGCCACGACAGGACCGCTATGGCTACACCTTC
cdr3_aa: CASSDPTPRQDRYGYTF

j_call: TRBJ2-7
clone_size: NA
d_call: NA
cdr3_length: 16
v_call: TRBV4-3
cdr3_nt: TGCGCCAGCAGCCAAGATTTGGGGGGAATGGCCTACGAGCAGTACTTC
cdr3_aa: CASSQDLGGMAYEQYF

j_call: TRBJ2-3
clone_size: once
d_call: TRBD2
cdr3_length: 17
v_call: TRBV5-5
cdr3_nt: TGTGCCAGCAGCTTGGATGGGACTAGCGGATTAACAGATACGCAGTATTTT
cdr3_aa: CASSLDGTSGLTDTQYF

j_call: TRBJ2-3
clone_size: NA
d_call: TRBD2
cdr3_length: 16
v_call: TRBV9
cdr3_nt: TGTGCCAGCAGCCCCCGGATGGGGACTATAACAGATACGCAGTATTTT
cdr3_aa: CASSPRMGTITDTQYF

j_call: TRBJ2-7
clone_size: NA
d_call: TRBD1
cdr3_length: 13
v_call: TRBV25-1
cdr3_nt: TGTGCCAGCAGGACGACAGGGTCCTACGAGCAGTACTTC
cdr3_aa: CASRTTGSYEQYF

j_call: TRBJ2-7
clone_size: NA
d_call: TRBD1
cdr3_length: 14
v_call: TRBV6-5
cdr3_nt: TGTGCCAGCAGCCCCGGGACAGGGAAGAACGAGCAGTACTTC
cdr3_aa: CASSPGTGKNEQYF

j_call: TRBJ1-4
clone_size: NA
d_call: TRBD1
cdr3_length: 14
v_call: TRBV2
cdr3_nt: TGTGCCAGCACCTCGGACAGGGGGGATGAAAAACTGTTTTTT
cdr3_aa: CASTSDRGDEKLFF

j_call: TRBJ1-3
clone_size: NA
d_call: NA
cdr3_length: 14
v_call: TRBV7-2
cdr3_nt: TGTGCCAGCAGCCCTAGTCAGGGCAGGAACACCATATATTTT
cdr3_aa: CASSPSQGRNTIYF

j_call: TRBJ2-2
clone_size: NA
d_call: NA
cdr3_length: 15
v_call: TRBV6-5
cdr3_nt: TGTGCCAGCATGCCGGGGACTCCGAACACCGGGGAGCTGTTTTTT
cdr3_aa: CASMPGTPNTGELFF

j_call: TRBJ2-7
clone_size: NA
d_call: TRBD2
cdr3_length: 19
v_call: TRBV28
cdr3_nt: TGTGCCAGCAGTATTTGGGGACTAGCGGGAGGGCAGAGCTCCTACGAGCAGTACTTC
cdr3_aa: CASSIWGLAGGQSSYEQYF

j_call: TRBJ1-1
clone_size: NA
d_call: TRBD1
cdr3_length: 16
v_call: TRBV2
cdr3_nt: TGTGCCAGCAGGGACAGGGGGGCGGGAATGAACACTGAAGCTTTCTTT
cdr3_aa: CASRDRGAGMNTEAFF

j_call: TRBJ2-1
clone_size: few
d_call: TRBD2
cdr3_length: 14
v_call: TRBV18
cdr3_nt: TGTGCCAGCTCACCGCGGGGGTCCTACAATGAGCAGTTCTTC
cdr3_aa: CASSPRGSYNEQFF

j_call: TRBJ2-7
clone_size: NA
d_call: TRBD2
cdr3_length: 14
v_call: TRBV19
cdr3_nt: TGTGCCAGTAGTTTGACTAGCGGGAGACTCGAGCAGTACTTC
cdr3_aa: CASSLTSGRLEQYF

j_call: TRBJ2-5
clone_size: NA
d_call: NA
cdr3_length: 12
v_call: TRBV12-3/TRBV12-4
cdr3_nt: TGTGCCAGCAGTCCGAGCGGAGAGACCCAGTACTTC
cdr3_aa: CASSPSGETQYF